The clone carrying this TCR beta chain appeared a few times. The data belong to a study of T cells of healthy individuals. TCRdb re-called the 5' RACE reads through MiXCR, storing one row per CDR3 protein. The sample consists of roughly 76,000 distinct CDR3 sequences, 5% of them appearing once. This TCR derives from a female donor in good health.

CDR3 in amino acids: CASSFRDRGSTSAGELFF. Here the CDR3 DNA reads TGTGCCAGTAGTTTCCGGGACAGGGGGTCGACATCCGCCGGGGAGCTGTTTTTT. This chain connects TRBV19 to TRBJ2-2, with TRBD1 matching 11 bases. Trimming at V came to 5 bases and at J to 6 bases, leaving 14 bases not matched to a gene. Germline values: CDR1 LNHDA, CDR2 SQIVND (reference sequence). This CDR3 contains 18 residues.